Listed below are T cell receptor beta chains from one sample, sequenced in a study of blood T cell repertoires in COVID-19. Measured with immunoSEQ multiplex PCR; TCRdb has only the in-frame clones, and not every one. The sample shows about 340,000 clones, over 80% of them seen only once. The specimen sequenced was peripheral blood. These receptors came from a woman aged 45-65 years with COVID-19, enrolled during active disease. Both conserved end residues are part of each CDR3. Each record gives: CDR3 DNA, CDR3 protein, J gene, V gene, D gene, clone size. A D gene is named only where the DNA matches it firmly. Not every row has a clone size; where given, it reads once, few, many or a size class.

CDR3 DNA: TGTGCCAGCTCACCCCCGGGGAACACTGAAGCTTTCTTT
CDR3 protein: CASSPPGNTEAFF
J gene: TRBJ1-1
V gene: TRBV18
D gene: .
clone size: few

CDR3 DNA: TGTGCCAGCAGCCAAGAGGGCAGGGTGTCCTACGAGCAGTACTTC
CDR3 protein: CASSQEGRVSYEQYF
J gene: TRBJ2-7
V gene: TRBV14
D gene: .
clone size: .

CDR3 DNA: TGCGCCAGCAGCCAAGATCTAGGAGGAGAGCAGTTCTTC
CDR3 protein: CASSQDLGGEQFF
J gene: TRBJ2-1
V gene: TRBV4-3
D gene: .
clone size: once

CDR3 DNA: TGTGCCAGCAGTTACTCTGGCCAGGGAGGCTCCGAGCAGTACTTC
CDR3 protein: CASSYSGQGGSEQYF
J gene: TRBJ2-7
V gene: TRBV6-5
D gene: .
clone size: .

CDR3 DNA: TGTGCCACCAGTGACCCGGGACAGGAGTACGAGCAGTACTTC
CDR3 protein: CATSDPGQEYEQYF
J gene: TRBJ2-7
V gene: TRBV24-1
D gene: TRBD1
clone size: once

CDR3 DNA: TGCGCCACCCAGAATAAAGCTTTCTTT
CDR3 protein: CATQNKAFF
J gene: TRBJ1-1
V gene: TRBV23-1
D gene: .
clone size: once

CDR3 DNA: TGTGCCAGCAGCGCCCCCCAGGGGGTGGACACCGGGGAGCTGTTTTTT
CDR3 protein: CASSAPQGVDTGELFF
J gene: TRBJ2-2
V gene: TRBV9
D gene: TRBD1
clone size: .

CDR3 DNA: TGTGCCAGCAGCCCGACAGGGCGTGGCTACACCTTC
CDR3 protein: CASSPTGRGYTF
J gene: TRBJ1-2
V gene: TRBV2
D gene: TRBD1
clone size: .

CDR3 DNA: TGTGCCAGCAGTGAGGGAGGGATAGGAAACACCATATATTTT
CDR3 protein: CASSEGGIGNTIYF
J gene: TRBJ1-3
V gene: TRBV6-1
D gene: .
clone size: .

CDR3 DNA: TGTGCCGGCAGCTTGGTCCTCCCGGGAGCTATGGCCGAGCAGTACTTC
CDR3 protein: CAGSLVLPGAMAEQYF
J gene: TRBJ2-7
V gene: TRBV5-4
D gene: .
clone size: .

CDR3 DNA: TGTGCCAGCAGACTAGGACAGTGGAGCTACGAGCAGTACTTC
CDR3 protein: CASRLGQWSYEQYF
J gene: TRBJ2-7
V gene: TRBV2
D gene: .
clone size: .

CDR3 DNA: TGTGCCAGTAGCCTCAGGGAAACCCTTAACACCGGGGAGCTGTTTTTT
CDR3 protein: CASSLRETLNTGELFF
J gene: TRBJ2-2
V gene: TRBV19
D gene: .
clone size: .

CDR3 DNA: TGTGCCAGCAGCTTAGCCTCAATCGCGGGGAGGGGGACAGGGCAAGCCTATGGCTACACCTTC
CDR3 protein: CASSLASIAGRGTGQAYGYTF
J gene: TRBJ1-2
V gene: TRBV7-2
D gene: TRBD1
clone size: once

CDR3 DNA: TGTGCCAGCAGCTGGGGGGCTAGCGGGAGTGGGGAGACCCAGTACTTC
CDR3 protein: CASSWGASGSGETQYF
J gene: TRBJ2-5
V gene: TRBV5-4
D gene: TRBD2
clone size: .

CDR3 DNA: TGTGCCATCTACAGTCCCTCTGGAAACACCATATATTTT
CDR3 protein: CAIYSPSGNTIYF
J gene: TRBJ1-3
V gene: TRBV10-3
D gene: .
clone size: .

CDR3 DNA: TGCGCCAGCAGCCAGGTCTCCTCTGGAAACACCATATATTTT
CDR3 protein: CASSQVSSGNTIYF
J gene: TRBJ1-3
V gene: TRBV5-1
D gene: .
clone size: .

CDR3 DNA: TGTGCCAGCAGTTACGGCAGGGTTAACACCGGGGAGCTGTTTTTT
CDR3 protein: CASSYGRVNTGELFF
J gene: TRBJ2-2
V gene: TRBV6-2/TRBV6-3
D gene: .
clone size: .

CDR3 DNA: TGTGCCAGTAGTATCTTTTCGGCAGCGGGAGATGACGAGCAGTACTTC
CDR3 protein: CASSIFSAAGDDEQYF
J gene: TRBJ2-7
V gene: TRBV19
D gene: TRBD2
clone size: .

CDR3 DNA: TGTGCCAGTAGTATCAAGGGACAGGGTAAGGGTCAGCCCCAGCATTTT
CDR3 protein: CASSIKGQGKGQPQHF
J gene: TRBJ1-5
V gene: TRBV19
D gene: TRBD1
clone size: once

CDR3 DNA: TGTGCCTGGAGGGTAGCGGGAGCCCCTCGCGGTGAGCAGTTCTTC
CDR3 protein: CAWRVAGAPRGEQFF
J gene: TRBJ2-1
V gene: TRBV30
D gene: TRBD2
clone size: .

CDR3 DNA: TGCGCCAGCGGTTCCAGGGCCCATCAGCCCCAGCATTTT
CDR3 protein: CASGSRAHQPQHF
J gene: TRBJ1-5
V gene: TRBV4-1
D gene: .
clone size: few

CDR3 DNA: TGTGCCAGTAGTACAGGGGGCAATGAAAAACTGTTTTTT
CDR3 protein: CASSTGGNEKLFF
J gene: TRBJ1-4
V gene: TRBV19
D gene: TRBD1
clone size: .

CDR3 DNA: TGTGCCACCAGCAGAAATACCGGGACAAACACTAACACCGGGGAGCTGTTTTTT
CDR3 protein: CATSRNTGTNTNTGELFF
J gene: TRBJ2-2
V gene: TRBV15
D gene: .
clone size: .

CDR3 DNA: TGTGCCAGCAGTGATCGGGAGGCCACTTACTTTGAGCAGTTCTTC
CDR3 protein: CASSDREATYFEQFF
J gene: TRBJ2-1
V gene: TRBV6-1
D gene: TRBD2
clone size: .

CDR3 DNA: TGTGCCAGCAGCCAAGCCGGGACAGCATACAATGAGCAGTTCTTC
CDR3 protein: CASSQAGTAYNEQFF
J gene: TRBJ2-1
V gene: TRBV14
D gene: TRBD1
clone size: .

CDR3 DNA: TGTGCCAGCGCGGACAGGGGTGAGACCCAGTACTTC
CDR3 protein: CASADRGETQYF
J gene: TRBJ2-5
V gene: TRBV6-5
D gene: TRBD1
clone size: .

CDR3 DNA: TGCGCCAGCAGCTTGGGGGAGACGGGCGGAGGCAGGAATGAGCAGTTCTTC
CDR3 protein: CASSLGETGGGRNEQFF
J gene: TRBJ2-1
V gene: TRBV5-1
D gene: .
clone size: .

CDR3 DNA: TGTGCCAGTAGTATAGCGCAGGGGAGCTACTATGGCTACACCTTC
CDR3 protein: CASSIAQGSYYGYTF
J gene: TRBJ1-2
V gene: TRBV19
D gene: .
clone size: .

CDR3 DNA: TGTGCCAGCGGAACGACAGGGGAAGGTATTTCACCCCTCCACTTT
CDR3 protein: CASGTTGEGISPLHF
J gene: TRBJ1-6
V gene: TRBV21-1
D gene: .
clone size: few

CDR3 DNA: TGTGCCAGCACCTTCAATGGGGGGATGAACACTGAAGCTTTCTTT
CDR3 protein: CASTFNGGMNTEAFF
J gene: TRBJ1-1
V gene: TRBV6-5
D gene: .
clone size: .

CDR3 DNA: TGTGCCATCAGTGACCCGGACAGTGCTAACTATGGCTACACCTTC
CDR3 protein: CAISDPDSANYGYTF
J gene: TRBJ1-2
V gene: TRBV10-3
D gene: .
clone size: .

CDR3 DNA: TGTGCCAGCACCCAAATTCCGGGGAACGAGCAGTACTTC
CDR3 protein: CASTQIPGNEQYF
J gene: TRBJ2-7
V gene: TRBV27
D gene: .
clone size: .

CDR3 DNA: TGCGCCAGCAGCCACCGGGACTACTCCTACGAGCAGTACTTC
CDR3 protein: CASSHRDYSYEQYF
J gene: TRBJ2-7
V gene: TRBV4-1
D gene: TRBD2
clone size: .

CDR3 DNA: TGTGCCAGCAAGTCTGGGCGGGCGTCCTACGAGCAGTACTTC
CDR3 protein: CASKSGRASYEQYF
J gene: TRBJ2-7
V gene: TRBV27
D gene: .
clone size: .

CDR3 DNA: TGCAGCGTGTCTGTCGGCAGGGACACTGAAGCTTTCTTT
CDR3 protein: CSVSVGRDTEAFF
J gene: TRBJ1-1
V gene: TRBV29-1
D gene: .
clone size: .

CDR3 DNA: TGTGCCAGCAGCCCATTATTAAGGGGGTCCGGAAACACCATATATTTT
CDR3 protein: CASSPLLRGSGNTIYF
J gene: TRBJ1-3
V gene: TRBV3-1/TRBV3-2
D gene: .
clone size: .

CDR3 DNA: TGTGCCAGCTCTAAAAGCAATCAGCCCCAGCATTTT
CDR3 protein: CASSKSNQPQHF
J gene: TRBJ1-5
V gene: TRBV18
D gene: .
clone size: .

CDR3 DNA: TGCGCCAGCAGCTTGGGTCGGTCCATCACTGAAGCTTTCTTT
CDR3 protein: CASSLGRSITEAFF
J gene: TRBJ1-1
V gene: TRBV5-1
D gene: .
clone size: once

CDR3 DNA: TGTGCCAGCAGTCGTAGCGGTAACTCCTACAATGAGCAGTTCTTC
CDR3 protein: CASSRSGNSYNEQFF
J gene: TRBJ2-1
V gene: TRBV6-5
D gene: .
clone size: .